This TCR beta chain was captured in a study of cytomegalovirus exposure and HLA in healthy donors. Trimming took off 2 bases at V and 4 bases at J, with 12 bases between the two ends. Germline CDR1 reads MNHEY; CDR2 reads SVGAGI. The CDR3 length is 15 residues. PCR involved 60 Vbeta and 13 Jbeta primers. Clones were read by immunoSEQ multiplex PCR, and TCRdb kept only the in-frame ones, dropping some. Found here are about 89,000 clones, 70% to 85% of them singletons; the top ten hold roughly 2.5%. The sample holds a few counts of this clone. The sample comprised PBMCs. The V gene is TRBV6-5, the J gene TRBJ1-3; D may be TRBD1 (6 bases). This sequence originates from a man aged 25 to 40 in good health and CMV-seronegative. CDR3 residues: CASSYLTGSGNTIYF. The CDR3 DNA follows: TGTGCCAGCAGTTACCTGACAGGATCCGGAAACACCATATATTTT.